What follows describes a single TCR beta chain. Other DNA sequences in the sample encode the same CDR3. This sample was included in a study of shared clonotypes between healthy human individuals. This CDR3 contains 13 residues. Germline CDR1 and CDR2: MNHNS and SASEGT. Trimming removed 4 bases at V and 2 bases at J, with 8 bases between. Produced via immunoSEQ multiplex PCR; TCRdb's table is partial and in-frame only. Of some 1.4 million clones listed, 96% are singletons. This TCR was recovered from a man aged 30 to 45 in good health. Sequencing was performed on naive CD4+ T cells sorted from blood. Subset: CD45RA+ positively selected. The V call is TRBV6-1, the J call TRBJ2-5; no definite D call. CDR3 sequence: CASSGTVQETQYF. CDR3 DNA: TGTGCCAGCAGTGGAACGGTGCAAGAGACCCAGTACTTC.